The 8 T cell receptor beta chains below come from one sample, sequenced in a study of Graves' ophthalmopathy and Graves' hyperthyroidism. The TCR beta CDR3 regions underwent amplification from RNA transcripts. An initial RT-PCR round employing HTBI primers preceded a second-round multiplex PCR. MiXCR, run by TCRdb on the multiplex PCR reads, gives a single entry per CDR3 protein. The table shows under 250,000 distinct CDR3 sequences, with 25% to 30% occurring only once. Source material: peripheral blood. Source of these receptors: a man between 50 and 59 years old with Graves' ophthalmopathy.

The chain combines TRBV9 with TRBJ1-2; D uncertain. The V end lost 0 bases, the J end lost 5 bases, and 5 bases lay between the germline ends. From germline, CDR1 is SGDLS and CDR2 YYNGEE. The length of the CDR3 is 12 residues. The CDR3: CASSVGEYGYTF. Here the CDR3 DNA reads TGTGCCAGCAGCGTAGGAGAGTATGGCTACACCTTC. The entire variable domain, with the rest obtained from reference TRBV9 and TRBJ1-2, is as follows: DSGVTQTPKHLITATGQRVTLRCSPRSGDLSVYWYQQSLDQGLQFLIQYYNGEERAKGNILERFSAQQFPDLHSELNLSSLELGDSALYFCASSVGEYGYTFGSGTRLTVV.

This clonotype was counted many times. CDR3 in DNA: TGTGCCAGCAGTCCACTCGGACAGGGAACGAGGCAGCCCCAGCATTTT. Translation gives CASSPLGQGTRQPQHF. The rearrangement joins TRBV28 to TRBJ1-5; TRBD1 matches 8 bases. The junction had 13 bases not matched to a gene; V was cut back by 5 bases and J by 7 bases. The CDR3 runs to 16 residues. The germline CDR1 and CDR2 sequences are MDHEN and SYDVKM.

Many counts were recorded for this clonotype. The gene calls are TRBV11-2 and TRBJ2-7, with D maybe TRBD2 (6 bases). This CDR3 contains 16 residues. CDR1 is SGHAT and CDR2 is FQNNGV in the germline V gene. Trimming left V 0 bases short and J 5 bases short, with 17 bases between. DNA for the CDR3: TGTGCCAGCAGCTTAGATTATGGCGGGCCGGGGGACGAGCAGTACTTC. Its translation is CASSLDYGGPGDEQYF.

The table lists this clonotype with a few counts. The genes are TRBV12-3 or TRBV12-4 and TRBJ1-2; TRBD1 matches 10 bases. V lost 3 bases, J lost 5 bases, and 3 bases stayed unmatched. The CDR3 has 14 residues. In nucleotides, the CDR3 is TGTGCCAGCAGTTTTAGACAGGGGGCGTATGGCTACACCTTC. Its translation is CASSFRQGAYGYTF.

There are many counts of this clonotype. The chain carries TRBV4-3 and TRBJ2-7; the D call may be TRBD1 or TRBD2 (5 bases each). The V and J ends lost 1 base and 3 bases respectively, with 10 bases between them. Per germline, CDR1 LGHNA and CDR2 YSLEER. CDR3 length: 14 amino acids. The CDR3 DNA reads TGCGCCAGCAGCCAAGCGCAGGGAGTCTACGAGCAGTACTTC. This translates into CASSQAQGVYEQYF.

The sample holds many counts of this clonotype. In nucleotides, the CDR3 is TGCAGTGCTAACGGTGCGGGAGTGGGCACAGATACGCAGTATTTT. Protein: CSANGAGVGTDTQYF. The J gene is TRBJ2-3, the V gene TRBV20-1; 7 bases are a match to TRBD2. The CDR3 totals 15 residues. J gave up 1 base and V 4 bases, and 8 bases lay outside the gene matches. The germline CDR1 and CDR2 sequences are DFQATT and SNEGSKA (reference sequence).

This clonotype has a count of ten or more. One junction end disagrees with the germline gene, perhaps due to a read error. The V and J genes are TRBV3-1 and TRBJ1-5; a possible D gene is TRBD1 (6 bases). Germline CDR1 and CDR2: LGHDT and YNNKEL (reference sequence). The CDR3 extends over 15 amino acids. The CDR3 nucleotides are TGTGCCAGCAGCCAAGATAGCAGGGGCAACCAGCCCCAGCATTTT. This encodes CASSQDSRGNQPQHF. Complete variable domain (other parts from reference TRBV3-1 and TRBJ1-5): DTAVSQTPKYLVTQMGNDKSIKCEQNLGHDTMYWYKQDSKKFLKIMFSYNNKELIINETVPNRFSPKSPDKAHLNLHINSLELGDSAVYFCASSQDSRGNQPQHFGDGTRLSIL.

This clonotype was detected ten times or more. The chain employs TRBV29-1 and TRBJ2-2; D remains unclear. The CDR3 is 13 residues long. Trimming cost V 2 bases and J 1 base, with 5 bases left between them. CDR1 and CDR2 from the germline V gene are SQVTM and ANQGSEA. CDR3 nucleotide sequence: TGCAGCGTTGAATACGGGAACACCGGGGAGCTGTTTTTT. Its translation is CSVEYGNTGELFF.